These T cell receptor beta chains were read from a single sample in a study of cytomegalovirus exposure and HLA in healthy donors. Sequencing used immunoSEQ multiplex PCR; TCRdb keeps in-frame clones, though not all of them. The sample lists roughly 100,000 clones, almost 80% occurring once. The sample was PBMCs. These receptors were obtained from a man in his fifties or sixties in good health and CMV-seropositive. Both conserved end residues are trimmed from each CDR3. Each record gives: J gene, V gene, CDR3 protein.

j_gene: TRBJ2-2; v_gene: TRBV15; CDR3aa: ATSRGGTTNTGELF
j_gene: TRBJ2-7; v_gene: TRBV7-2; CDR3aa: ASSTRTAYEQY
j_gene: TRBJ1-1; v_gene: TRBV19; CDR3aa: ASSKGDRGDGEAF
j_gene: TRBJ1-1; v_gene: TRBV21-1; CDR3aa: ASSTPGRAF
j_gene: TRBJ2-5; v_gene: TRBV18; CDR3aa: ASSPDPQATQY
j_gene: TRBJ2-7; v_gene: TRBV28; CDR3aa: ASSSGGVSYEQY
j_gene: TRBJ1-1; v_gene: TRBV11-1; CDR3aa: ASSLAQGANTEAF
j_gene: TRBJ1-1; v_gene: TRBV28; CDR3aa: ASSSGPLNTEAF
j_gene: TRBJ1-6; v_gene: TRBV18; CDR3aa: ASSRGSPLH
j_gene: TRBJ2-2; v_gene: TRBV7-3; CDR3aa: ASSFSSGTGAEELF
j_gene: TRBJ1-3; v_gene: TRBV11-2; CDR3aa: ASSLTPGNTIY
j_gene: TRBJ1-2; v_gene: TRBV2; CDR3aa: ASFMGRANYGYT
j_gene: TRBJ2-7; v_gene: TRBV6-1; CDR3aa: ASSLTHQGPYEQY
j_gene: TRBJ2-7; v_gene: TRBV6-1; CDR3aa: ASITEKSDEQY
j_gene: TRBJ1-4; v_gene: TRBV6-5; CDR3aa: ASSRQGKGEKLF
j_gene: TRBJ1-4; v_gene: TRBV12-5; CDR3aa: ASGLGSATNEKLF
j_gene: TRBJ2-4; v_gene: TRBV7-6; CDR3aa: ASSLNPQGQRIGAKNIQY
j_gene: TRBJ2-4; v_gene: TRBV7-2; CDR3aa: ASSTLPGVGNIQY
j_gene: TRBJ1-3; v_gene: TRBV25-1; CDR3aa: ASSETGRAGNTIY
j_gene: TRBJ1-1; v_gene: TRBV13; CDR3aa: ASSKGQSMNTEAF
j_gene: TRBJ1-4; v_gene: TRBV5-1; CDR3aa: ASSSDGREKLF
j_gene: TRBJ1-2; v_gene: TRBV30; CDR3aa: AWTPPGQGNYGYT
j_gene: TRBJ1-3; v_gene: TRBV6-5; CDR3aa: ASSIDPGIGNTIY
j_gene: TRBJ2-5; v_gene: TRBV2; CDR3aa: ASTGEGETQY
j_gene: TRBJ2-7; v_gene: TRBV6-1; CDR3aa: ASSPTAPPYEQY
j_gene: TRBJ2-1; v_gene: TRBV7-2; CDR3aa: ASSFGDRGTRQF
j_gene: TRBJ2-7; v_gene: TRBV7-6; CDR3aa: ASSLTGTSGYEQY
j_gene: TRBJ1-4; v_gene: TRBV19; CDR3aa: ASSRDRYGEKLF
j_gene: TRBJ2-7; v_gene: TRBV2; CDR3aa: ASSPRDSTAYEQY
j_gene: TRBJ2-7; v_gene: TRBV4-1; CDR3aa: ASSQDRQGTYEQY
j_gene: TRBJ2-1; v_gene: TRBV4-2; CDR3aa: ASSPLGGGRDNEQF
j_gene: TRBJ2-3; v_gene: TRBV7-8; CDR3aa: ASSLAVASGADTQY
j_gene: TRBJ2-3; v_gene: TRBV6-5; CDR3aa: ASGTSGEPDTQY
j_gene: TRBJ2-7; v_gene: TRBV10-1; CDR3aa: ASTGTGSYEQY
j_gene: TRBJ1-2; v_gene: TRBV19; CDR3aa: ASTSVEGARFGYGYT
j_gene: -; v_gene: TRBV7-2; CDR3aa: ASSSSGGATYEQY
j_gene: TRBJ2-7; v_gene: TRBV2; CDR3aa: ASSEAPGQLAYEQY
j_gene: TRBJ2-1; v_gene: TRBV9; CDR3aa: ASSPRDRTYNEQF
j_gene: TRBJ1-5; v_gene: TRBV18; CDR3aa: ASSSTGGNGNQPQH
j_gene: TRBJ1-1; v_gene: TRBV6-1; CDR3aa: ASSEAGGTEAF